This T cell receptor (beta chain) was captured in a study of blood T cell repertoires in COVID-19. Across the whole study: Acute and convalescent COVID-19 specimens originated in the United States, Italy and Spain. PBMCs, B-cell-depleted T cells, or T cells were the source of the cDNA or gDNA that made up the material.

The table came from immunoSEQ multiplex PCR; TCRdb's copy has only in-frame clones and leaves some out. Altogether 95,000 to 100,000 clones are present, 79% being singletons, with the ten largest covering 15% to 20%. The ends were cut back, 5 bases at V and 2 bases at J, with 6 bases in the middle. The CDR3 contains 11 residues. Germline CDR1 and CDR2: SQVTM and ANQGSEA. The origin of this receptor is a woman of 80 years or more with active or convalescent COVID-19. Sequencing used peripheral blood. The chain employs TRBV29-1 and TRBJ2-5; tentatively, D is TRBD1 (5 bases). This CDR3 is CSVRQQETQYF. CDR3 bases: TGCAGCGTTCGACAGCAAGAGACCCAGTACTTC.